This TCR beta chain originates from a study of OX40 agonist ivuxolimab in advanced cancers. About the research overall: Patients were treated with ivuxolimab, an agonistic anti-OX40 (CD134) antibody. Study-wide results and caveats: Partial responders at 0.1-3.0 mg/kg showed near-lowest clonal expansion.

In the case of this clone: Its target is not known.

The V gene end was trimmed by 5 bases and the J gene end by 2 bases; junction bases not matched to a gene: 15. This CDR3 is 18 amino acids long. Germline CDR1 is SGHTA and CDR2 is FQGTGA. Sequencing was performed with immunoSEQ multiplex PCR; in TCRdb, only in-frame clones are kept and a portion is missing. The repertoire has 60,000 to 80,000 clones, 81% of them found once; the top ten carry 5%. The V gene is TRBV7-3, the J gene TRBJ2-3; TRBD2 matches 8 bases. The starting material was CD4+ or CD8+ T cells sorted from blood, obtained in a trial of the OX40 agonist ivuxolimab. The source of this sequence is an adult with an advanced solid tumor such as melanoma, head and neck, liver or kidney cancer. The CDR3 reads CASSRSIAKRGTTDTQYF. Here the CDR3 DNA reads TGTGCCAGCAGCCGAAGTATAGCAAAGCGGGGGACCACAGATACGCAGTATTTT.